This T cell receptor beta chain is drawn from a study of blood T cells in healthy people across ages. Findings and caveats of the study: Aged donors had fewer naive CD4+ cells and lower diversity than long-lived donors.

Details on this clonotype: Its antigen is currently unknown. Since the CDR3 does not end with the conserved phenylalanine or tryptophan, this likely comes from a read error.

Combining a sample-barcoded 5' primer with a J-beta primer mix, a second PCR ran for about 6 to 11 cycles. TCRdb reprocessed the 5' RACE reads with MiXCR, giving one entry per CDR3 protein. The sample records roughly 800,000 distinct CDR3 sequences, 25% being singletons. The CDR3 contains 13 residues. V was cut by 2 bases and J by 6 bases, with 8 bases left in between. CDR1 is MDHEN, CDR2 SYDVKM, per germline. In addition, the sample was reused for a study of T cells of mothers and their children.

The V gene is TRBV28, the J gene TRBJ2-4; D gene uncertain. The sequenced sample consisted of blood. This clonotype was obtained from a boy younger than 18 in good health. Here the CDR3 reads CASSLGCGNIQYL. The CDR3 coding sequence is TGTGCCAGCAGTTTAGGGTGCGGAAACATTCAGTACCTC.